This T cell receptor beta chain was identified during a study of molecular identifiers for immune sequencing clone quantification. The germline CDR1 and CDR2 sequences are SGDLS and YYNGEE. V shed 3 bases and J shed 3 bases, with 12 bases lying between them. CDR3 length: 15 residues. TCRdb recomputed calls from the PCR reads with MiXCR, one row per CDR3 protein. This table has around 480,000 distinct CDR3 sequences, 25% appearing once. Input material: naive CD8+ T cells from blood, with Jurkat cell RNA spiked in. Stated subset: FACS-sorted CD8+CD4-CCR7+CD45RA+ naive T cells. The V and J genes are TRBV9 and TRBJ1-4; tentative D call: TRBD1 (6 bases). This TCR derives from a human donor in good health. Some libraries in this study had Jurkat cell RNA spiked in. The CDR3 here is CASSDPRGPNEKLFF. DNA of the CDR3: TGTGCCAGCAGCGACCCCAGGGGTCCTAATGAAAAACTGTTTTTT.